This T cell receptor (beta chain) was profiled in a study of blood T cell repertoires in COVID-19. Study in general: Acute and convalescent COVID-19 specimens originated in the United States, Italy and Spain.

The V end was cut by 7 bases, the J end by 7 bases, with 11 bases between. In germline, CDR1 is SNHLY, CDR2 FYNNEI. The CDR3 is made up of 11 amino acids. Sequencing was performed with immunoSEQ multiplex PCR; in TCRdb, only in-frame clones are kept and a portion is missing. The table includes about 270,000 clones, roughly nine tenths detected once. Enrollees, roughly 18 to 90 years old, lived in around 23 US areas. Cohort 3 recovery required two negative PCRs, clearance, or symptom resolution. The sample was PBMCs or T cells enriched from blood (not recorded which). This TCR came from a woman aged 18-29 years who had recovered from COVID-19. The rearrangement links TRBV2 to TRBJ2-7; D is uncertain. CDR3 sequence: CASNKDTEQYF. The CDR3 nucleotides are TGTGCCAGCAACAAAGACACGGAGCAGTACTTC.